What follows is one TCR beta chain and its context. J lost 1 base, V lost 4 bases, and 4 bases had no gene match. The CDR3 is 14 amino acids. The V gene's germline CDR1 is SGDLS and CDR2 YYNGEE. This sample stems from a study of blood T cell repertoires in COVID-19. Sequenced by immunoSEQ multiplex PCR; TCRdb stores in-frame clones only, minus some. The sample has around 250,000 clones, roughly 84% seen once; the top ten hold roughly 3.1%. V and J are TRBV9 and TRBJ2-7; 8 bases align to TRBD2. Sequenced input: PBMCs or T cells enriched from blood (not recorded which). The sequence was obtained from a man aged 50-60 years who had recovered from COVID-19. The CDR3: CASSRAGASYEQYF. CDR3 sequence (DNA): TGTGCCAGCAGCAGAGCGGGAGCATCCTACGAGCAGTACTTC.